These T cell receptor beta chains were read from a single sample in a study of blood T cell repertoires in COVID-19. TCRdb's copy holds only in-frame clones and misses some; the assay was immunoSEQ multiplex PCR. The table records about 120,000 clones, 82% of them present only once. Sequences were obtained from peripheral blood. The receptors shown here come from a woman in her 70s with acute or convalescent COVID-19. CDR3s include the opening cysteine and the closing phenylalanine or tryptophan. The order of the fields is CDR3 DNA, CDR3 protein, V gene, J gene, D gene, clone size. A D gene is named only where the DNA matches it firmly. The listing skips clone size in some rows; elsewhere it reads once, few, many or a size class.

TGTGCCAGCAGAAATACAGGGCTACAGAATTCACCCCTCCACTTT	CASRNTGLQNSPLHF	TRBV3-1/TRBV3-2	TRBJ1-6	-	-
TGTGCCACCAGTGATTTGTCTAACACAGATACGCAGTATTTT	CATSDLSNTDTQYF	TRBV24-1	TRBJ2-3	-	once
TGTGCCAGCAGCAACCCCACTGCGGGACCCCGGAGGACAGATACGCAGTATTTT	CASSNPTAGPRRTDTQYF	TRBV7-2	TRBJ2-3	-	-
TGTGCCAGCAGCTTAGCGGGACTTCAGGTGCAGCCCCAGCATTTT	CASSLAGLQVQPQHF	TRBV7-2	TRBJ1-5	-	-
TGTGCCAGCAGCTATGGGACAGGGCGTAATTCACCCCTCCACTTT	CASSYGTGRNSPLHF	TRBV28	TRBJ1-6	TRBD1	-
TGTGCCAGCAGGACCCTAGCGGGGTACTACAATGAGCAGTTCTTC	CASRTLAGYYNEQFF	TRBV2	TRBJ2-1	TRBD2	-
TGCGCCAGCAGCTTGGGACTAGCGGGGGATACGCAGTATTTT	CASSLGLAGDTQYF	TRBV5-1	TRBJ2-3	TRBD2	-
TGTGCCAGCAGCTTAGATCTCGCAGTTTACGAGCAGTACTTC	CASSLDLAVYEQYF	TRBV5-6	TRBJ2-7	-	-
TGTGCCAGTAAGGACGGGAACTCTGGAAACACCATATATTTT	CASKDGNSGNTIYF	TRBV19	TRBJ1-3	-	-
TGTGCCAGCTCACCACCTGGGGGAGGAGGAAACACCATATATTTT	CASSPPGGGGNTIYF	TRBV18	TRBJ1-3	-	-